These T cell receptor beta chains were read from a single sample in a study of T-cell memory formation after mild COVID-19. MiXCR, run by TCRdb on the 5' RACE reads, gives a single entry per CDR3 protein. The sample has fewer than 550,000 distinct CDR3 sequences, around 20% seen once. Sample: PBMCs or a T cell subset sorted from them (not recorded which). All receptors come from an adult woman who had mild COVID-19 (a few samples of this study predate the infection). Cell type and time point are not known. Each CDR3 is given with its conserved first and last residue. Fields, in order: J gene, V gene, CDR3 protein.

TRBJ2-7,TRBV9,CASSVERERTYEQYF
TRBJ2-1,TRBV24-1,CATSDSGGTGDEQFF
TRBJ2-5,TRBV12-3/TRBV12-4,CASSYQTVQETQYF
TRBJ2-5,TRBV6-2/TRBV6-3,CASSTGLFGAQYF
TRBJ2-1,TRBV25-1,CASSEYVGGASYNEQFF
TRBJ1-5,TRBV27,CASSLSPGVGNQPQHF
TRBJ2-5,TRBV27,CASSSLYMDGRQETQYF
TRBJ2-5,TRBV24-1,CATSDRDRFGETQYF
TRBJ1-5,TRBV15,CATSIQDQPQHF
TRBJ2-7,TRBV4-1,CASSQDGPSVSYEQYF
TRBJ2-3,TRBV6-2/TRBV6-3,CASSFRTSGGAIDTQYF
TRBJ2-2,TRBV2,CASSTTRSVTGELFF
TRBJ1-1,TRBV12-3/TRBV12-4,CASSSLTRKTEAFF
TRBJ2-2,TRBV28,CASSLESLLPINTGELFF
TRBJ2-5,TRBV3-1,CASSHRGGETQYF
TRBJ2-1,TRBV11-2,CASSSLQGHSYNEQFF
TRBJ1-2,TRBV30,CAWSVRGGYGYTF
TRBJ1-1,TRBV6-5,CASSYSFWREAFF
TRBJ2-5,TRBV7-9,CASVLTGGIQETQYF
TRBJ2-5,TRBV7-8,CASSLEWGEETQYF
TRBJ1-1,TRBV5-1,CASTGGAPAGTGASTEAFF
TRBJ1-2,TRBV4-1,CASSPGNTVETYGYTF
TRBJ2-1,TRBV12-3/TRBV12-4,CASSRTASDQFF
TRBJ1-2,TRBV11-2,CASSLVFGGNGYTF
TRBJ2-4,TRBV4-1,CASSQEHRVGLRIQYF
TRBJ1-2,TRBV29-1,CSVGGQGGGYTF
TRBJ1-1,TRBV12-3/TRBV12-4,CASSSWATEAFF
TRBJ2-5,TRBV27,CASSRLEGETQYF
TRBJ2-7,TRBV9,CASSPGTHSYEQYF
TRBJ2-5,TRBV12-5,CASGPGVRVEETQYF
TRBJ2-3,TRBV20-1,CSARRLAGSTDTQYF
TRBJ2-3,TRBV11-2,CASSSGPRVSTDTQYF
TRBJ1-1,TRBV27,CASSFGLENTEAFF
TRBJ1-1,TRBV29-1,CSVDPSGTGGTEAFF
TRBJ2-1,TRBV7-8,CASSLAVRGDNEQFF
TRBJ2-7,TRBV7-2,CASSLSLAGPYEQYF
TRBJ1-1,TRBV20-1,CSAREPGRSLLNTEAFF
TRBJ2-7,TRBV30,CAWSGLGFSGMAYEQYF
TRBJ2-1,TRBV9,CASSQTSSYNEQFF
TRBJ2-1,TRBV6-1,CAIQLGQGEGNEQFF
TRBJ2-2,TRBV11-2,CASSQTGTSGNTGELFF
TRBJ1-1,TRBV4-2,CASREDPGRVDTEAFF
TRBJ2-7,TRBV27,CASSLSGLNEQYF
TRBJ1-6,TRBV6-1,CASSEERRSSYNSPLHF
TRBJ2-3,TRBV5-1,CASSLGDYGTDTQYF
TRBJ2-4,TRBV5-1,CASSFEGENIQYF
TRBJ2-3,TRBV7-2,CASRPAGTSRDTQYF
TRBJ2-7,TRBV6-5,CASRIAGNIAYEQYF